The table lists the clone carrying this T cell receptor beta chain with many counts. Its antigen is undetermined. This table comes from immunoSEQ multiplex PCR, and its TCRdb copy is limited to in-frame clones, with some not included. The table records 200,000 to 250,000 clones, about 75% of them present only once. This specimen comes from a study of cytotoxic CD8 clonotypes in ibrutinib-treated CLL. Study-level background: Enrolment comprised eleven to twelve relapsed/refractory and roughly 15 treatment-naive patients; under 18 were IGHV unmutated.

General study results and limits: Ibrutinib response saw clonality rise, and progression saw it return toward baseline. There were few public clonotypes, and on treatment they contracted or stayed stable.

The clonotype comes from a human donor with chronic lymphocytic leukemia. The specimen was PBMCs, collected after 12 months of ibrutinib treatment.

CDR3 nucleotides: TGTGCCAGCATGACCGGGGGGGCAGGACAGCCCCAGCATTTT. Protein: CASMTGGAGQPQHF. The gene calls are TRBV2 and TRBJ1-5; D is perhaps TRBD1 (6 bases). V was trimmed by 7 bases and J by 7 bases, leaving 17 bases between them. This CDR3 has 14 residues. Germline assignment: CDR1 SNHLY and CDR2 FYNNEI. Filled out from reference TRBV2 and TRBJ1-5, the complete variable domain reads EPEVTQTPSHQVTQMGQEVILRCVPISNHLYFYWYRQILGQKVEFLVSFYNNEISEKSEIFDDQFSVERPDGSNFTLKIRSTKLEDSAMYFCASMTGGAGQPQHFGDGTRLSIL.